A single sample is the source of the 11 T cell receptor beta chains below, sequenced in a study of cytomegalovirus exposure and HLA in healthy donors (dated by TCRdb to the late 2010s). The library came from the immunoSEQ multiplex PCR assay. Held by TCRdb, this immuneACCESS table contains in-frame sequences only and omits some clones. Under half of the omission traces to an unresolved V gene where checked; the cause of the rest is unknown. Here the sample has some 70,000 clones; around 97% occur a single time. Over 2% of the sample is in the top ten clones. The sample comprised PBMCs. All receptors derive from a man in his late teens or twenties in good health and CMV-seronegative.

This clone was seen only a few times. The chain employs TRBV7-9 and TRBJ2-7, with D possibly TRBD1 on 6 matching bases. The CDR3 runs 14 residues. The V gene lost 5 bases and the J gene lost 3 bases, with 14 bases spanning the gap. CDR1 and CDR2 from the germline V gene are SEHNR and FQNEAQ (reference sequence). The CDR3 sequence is CASSPAGQHYEQYF. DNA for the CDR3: TGTGCCAGCAGCCCTGCTGGACAGCACTACGAGCAGTACTTC. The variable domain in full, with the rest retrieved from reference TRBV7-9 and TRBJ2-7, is DTGVSQNPRHKITKRGQNVTFRCDPISEHNRLYWYRQTLGQGPEFLTYFQNEAQLEKSRLLSDRFSAERPKGSFSTLEIQRTEQGDSAMYLCASSPAGQHYEQYFGPGTRLTVT.

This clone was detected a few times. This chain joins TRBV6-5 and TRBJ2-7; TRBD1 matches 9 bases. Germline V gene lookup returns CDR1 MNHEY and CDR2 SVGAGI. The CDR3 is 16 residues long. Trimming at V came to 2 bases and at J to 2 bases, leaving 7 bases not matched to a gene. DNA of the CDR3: TGTGCCAGCAGTTACCGGCCGGGACAGGGTCCCTACGAGCAGTACTTC. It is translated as CASSYRPGQGPYEQYF.

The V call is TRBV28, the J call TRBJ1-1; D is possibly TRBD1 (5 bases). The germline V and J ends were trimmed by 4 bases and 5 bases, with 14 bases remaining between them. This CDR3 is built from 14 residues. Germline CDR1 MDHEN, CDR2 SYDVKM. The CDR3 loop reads CASSSQPPGTEAFF. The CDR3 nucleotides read TGTGCCAGCAGTTCCCAGCCCCCAGGGACTGAAGCTTTCTTT.

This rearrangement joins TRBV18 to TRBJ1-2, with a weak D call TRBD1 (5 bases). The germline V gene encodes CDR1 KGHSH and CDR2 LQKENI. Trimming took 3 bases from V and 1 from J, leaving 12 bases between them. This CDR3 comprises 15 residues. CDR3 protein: CASSPVDRLNYGYTF. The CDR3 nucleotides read TGTGCCAGCTCACCCGTAGACAGACTTAACTATGGCTACACCTTC.

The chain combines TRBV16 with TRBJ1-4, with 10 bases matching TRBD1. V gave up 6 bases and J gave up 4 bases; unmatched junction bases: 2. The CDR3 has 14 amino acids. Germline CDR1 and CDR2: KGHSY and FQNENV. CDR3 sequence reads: CASRRDRGNEKLFF. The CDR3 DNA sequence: TGTGCCAGCAGACGGGACAGGGGTAATGAAAAACTGTTTTTT. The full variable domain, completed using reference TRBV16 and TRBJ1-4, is GEEVAQTPKHLVRGEGQKAKLYCAPIKGHSYVFWYQQVLKNEFKFLISFQNENVFDETGMPKERFSAKCLPNSPCSLEIQATKLEDSAVYFCASRRDRGNEKLFFGSGTQLSVL.

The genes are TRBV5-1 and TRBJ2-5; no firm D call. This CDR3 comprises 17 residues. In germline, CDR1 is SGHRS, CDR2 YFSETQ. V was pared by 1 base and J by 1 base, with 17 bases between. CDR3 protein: CASSLNRKTIGQETQYF. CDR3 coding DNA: TGCGCCAGCAGCTTGAATAGAAAGACAATCGGCCAAGAGACCCAGTACTTC.

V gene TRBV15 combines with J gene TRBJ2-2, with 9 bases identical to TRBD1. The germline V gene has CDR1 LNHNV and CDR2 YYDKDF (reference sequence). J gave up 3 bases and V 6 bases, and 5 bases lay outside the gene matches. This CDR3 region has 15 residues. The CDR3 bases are TGTGCCACCAGGACGGGACAGGGATACACCGGGGAGCTGTTTTTT. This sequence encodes CATRTGQGYTGELFF.

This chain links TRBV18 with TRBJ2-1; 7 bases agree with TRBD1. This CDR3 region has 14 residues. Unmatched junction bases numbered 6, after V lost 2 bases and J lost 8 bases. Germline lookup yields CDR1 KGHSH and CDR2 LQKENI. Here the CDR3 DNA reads TGTGCCAGCTCACCAGCCGACAGGGAACATGAGCAGTTCTTC. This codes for CASSPADREHEQFF.

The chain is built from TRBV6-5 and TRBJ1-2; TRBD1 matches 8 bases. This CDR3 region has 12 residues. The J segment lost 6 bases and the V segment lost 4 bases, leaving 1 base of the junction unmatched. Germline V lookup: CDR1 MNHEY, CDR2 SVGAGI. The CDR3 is CASSSTGDGYTF. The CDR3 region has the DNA TGTGCCAGCAGTTCGACAGGGGATGGCTACACCTTC.

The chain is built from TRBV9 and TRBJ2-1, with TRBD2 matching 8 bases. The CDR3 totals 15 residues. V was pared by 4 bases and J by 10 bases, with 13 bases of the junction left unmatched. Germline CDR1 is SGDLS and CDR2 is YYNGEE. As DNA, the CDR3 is TGTGCCAGCAGCCAAGCGGGGGACCCCCGAGAAGAGCAGTTCTTC. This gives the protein CASSQAGDPREEQFF.

CDR3 nucleotides: TGCGCCAGCAGCCAGCCGGGACAGGGTAACAATGAGCAGTTCTTC. This sequence encodes CASSQPGQGNNEQFF. The chain couples TRBV4-1 to TRBJ2-1; 9 nucleotides line up with TRBD1. This CDR3 contains 15 residues. Germline V gene data show CDR1 as MGHRA and CDR2 as YSYEKL. With V trimmed by 3 bases and J by 5 bases, 5 bases remained unmatched.